What follows is one T cell receptor beta chain and its context. This sample is drawn from a study of blood T cell repertoires in COVID-19. Study overall: Italy, Spain and the United States were the sources of the convalescent and acute COVID-19 samples.

There are 12 residues in the CDR3. The germline V gene has CDR1 SEHNR and CDR2 FQNEAQ (reference sequence). J was trimmed by 6 bases and V by 10 bases; bases with no gene match: 6. Profiling relied on immunoSEQ multiplex PCR, and the TCRdb table lists in-frame clones only, not all of them. This table has 170,000 or so clones, roughly 90% appearing once. The sequenced sample consisted of peripheral blood. The sequence was collected from a man aged 50 to 59 with acute or convalescent COVID-19. The rearrangement uses TRBV7-9 and TRBJ2-1; 7 bases are shared with TRBD2. The CDR3 spells CAMRGYTNEQFF. The CDR3 bases are TGTGCCATGCGGGGGTATACCAATGAGCAGTTCTTC.